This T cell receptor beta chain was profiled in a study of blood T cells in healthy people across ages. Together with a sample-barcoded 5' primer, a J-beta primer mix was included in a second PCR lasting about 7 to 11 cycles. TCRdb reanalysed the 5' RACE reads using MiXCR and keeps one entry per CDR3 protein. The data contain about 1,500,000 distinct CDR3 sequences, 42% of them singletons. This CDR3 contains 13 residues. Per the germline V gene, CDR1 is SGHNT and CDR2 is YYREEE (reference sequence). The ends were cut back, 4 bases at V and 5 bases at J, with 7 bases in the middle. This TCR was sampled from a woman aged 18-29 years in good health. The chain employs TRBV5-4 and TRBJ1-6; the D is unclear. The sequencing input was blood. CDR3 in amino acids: CASSPDHNSPLHF. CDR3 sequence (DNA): TGTGCCAGCAGCCCCGACCATAATTCACCCCTCCACTTT.